One sample yielded the 23 T cell receptor beta chains listed below, sequenced in a study of OX40 agonist ivuxolimab in advanced cancers. Assay: immunoSEQ multiplex PCR; the TCRdb copy retains only in-frame clones and omits some. This table has tens of thousands of clones, roughly 90% appearing once. Here the sequenced sample was CD4+ or CD8+ T cells sorted from blood, taken in a trial of the OX40 agonist ivuxolimab. Every receptor here comes from an adult with an advanced solid tumor such as melanoma, head and neck, liver or kidney cancer.

This chain uses TRBV10-3 with TRBJ2-2; tentatively, D is TRBD2 (7 bases). V was cut by 6 bases and J by 4 bases, with 15 bases left in between. Germline assignment: CDR1 ENHRY and CDR2 SYGVKD. CDR3 length: 15 residues. The CDR3 nucleotides read TGTGCCATCAGAGGAGGGGGAGGGGCCACCGGGGAGCTGTTTTTT. Translation gives CAIRGGGGATGELFF.

The chain is built from TRBV7-2 and TRBJ2-2; D perhaps matches TRBD1 (5 bases). This CDR3 spans 13 amino acids. Germline CDR1 SGHTA, CDR2 FQGNSA. Trimming took 1 base from V and 11 from J, leaving 11 bases between them. The CDR3 nucleotides read TGTGCCAGCAGCTTAGATGAAGGGGTAGAGCTGTTTTTT. The encoded protein is CASSLDEGVELFF.

Of note for this clone: At one of its ends the junction is not consistent with the germline gene, which may arise from a read error. J is TRBJ1-2 and V is TRBV19; tentative D call: TRBD1 (5 bases). The germline gives CDR1 LNHDA, CDR2 SQIVND (reference sequence). The CDR3 covers 16 residues. The CDR3 protein is CASGIGMRGRRDGYTF. Here the CDR3 DNA reads TGTGCCAGTGGTATCGGGATGCGGGGACGCCGGGATGGCTACACCTTC. Supplemented by reference TRBV19 and TRBJ1-2, the full variable domain reads DGGITQSPKYLFRKEGQNVTLSCEQNLNHDAMYWYRQDPGQGLRLIYYSQIVNDFQKGDIAEGYSVSREKKESFPLTVTSAQKNPTAFYLCASGIGMRGRRDGYTFGSGTRLTVV.

The V gene is TRBV30, the J gene TRBJ1-2, with D maybe TRBD1 (5 bases). The CDR3 totals 11 residues. The V end was cut by 1 base, the J end by 8 bases, with 8 bases between. Germline CDR1 and CDR2: GTSNPN and SVGIG (reference sequence). The CDR3 loop reads CAWSDGAGYTF. The CDR3 bases are TGTGCCTGGAGTGACGGGGCGGGCTACACCTTC. Supplemented by reference TRBV30 and TRBJ1-2, the full variable domain reads SQTIHQWPATLVQPVGSPLSLECTVEGTSNPNLYWYRQAAGRGLQLLFYSVGIGQISSEVPQNLSASRPQDRQFILSSKKLLLSDSGFYLCAWSDGAGYTFGSGTRLTVV.

The V gene is TRBV5-4, the J gene TRBJ2-3; 7 positions agree with TRBD2. The CDR3 totals 16 residues. Germline lookup yields CDR1 SGHNT and CDR2 YYREEE (reference sequence). V lost 0 bases to trimming and J lost 1 base; unmatched junction nucleotides: 5. CDR3 sequence: CASSLGTGGRTDTQYF. The CDR3 nucleotides read TGTGCCAGCAGCTTGGGAACGGGGGGTCGCACAGATACGCAGTATTTT. Using reference TRBV5-4 and TRBJ2-3 for the parts outside the CDR3, the full variable domain is ETGVTQSPTHLIKTRGQQVTLRCSSQSGHNTVSWYQQALGQGPQFIFQYYREEENGRGNFPPRFSGLQFPNYSSELNVNALELDDSALYLCASSLGTGGRTDTQYFGPGTRLTVL.

This rearrangement joins TRBV9 to TRBJ1-5, with TRBD1 identical over 10 bases. Per the germline V gene, CDR1 is SGDLS and CDR2 is YYNGEE. V lost 0 bases to trimming and J lost 7 bases; unmatched junction nucleotides: 4. This CDR3 has 15 residues. In nucleotides, the CDR3 is TGTGCCAGCAGCGTAGGAGGGACAGGGGACCAGCCCCAGCATTTT. Its translation: CASSVGGTGDQPQHF.

In this sample, this clone turned up once. The V call is TRBV11-2, the J call TRBJ2-5; the D is unclear. TRBJ2-7 explains the end of the DNA better; the J call may be wrong. The CDR3 totals 12 residues. CDR1 and CDR2 (germline): SGHAT, FQNNGV. CDR3 sequence reads: CASSLFRYEQYF. CDR3 DNA: TGTGCCAGCAGCTTATTTAGGTACGAGCAGTACTTC.

CDR3: CASSPQGARVREKLFF. DNA of the CDR3: TGTGCCAGCAGCCCACAGGGGGCCCGCGTCAGGGAAAAACTGTTTTTT. The V gene is TRBV5-6, the J gene TRBJ1-4; 9 bases are shared with TRBD1. Germline CDR1 SGHDT, CDR2 YYEEEE. The length of the CDR3 is 16 residues. V trimming: 4 bases; J trimming: 8 bases; junction bases outside the gene matches: 12.

The chain couples TRBV7-2 to TRBJ1-4; tentative D call: TRBD1 (6 bases). The ends were cut back, 4 bases at V and 4 bases at J, with 16 bases in the middle. Germline V CDR1 and CDR2: SGHTA, FQGNSA. The length of the CDR3 is 16 residues. The DNA of the CDR3 is TGTGCCAGCAGCTCCGGGGGGGGGCGCCGTAATGAAAAACTGTTTTTT. It codes for CASSSGGGRRNEKLFF.

The chain has TRBV2 and TRBJ2-2; perhaps TRBD1 as D (6 bases). The CDR3 covers 15 residues. V lost 3 bases and J lost 5, with 13 bases in between. Looked up from germline, CDR1 is SNHLY and CDR2 is FYNNEI. CDR3 amino acids: CASSDVGQGTGELFF. The CDR3 coding sequence is TGTGCCAGCAGTGATGTGGGGCAGGGGACCGGGGAGCTGTTTTTT.

This sequence joins TRBV9 and TRBJ2-3; D is perhaps TRBD2 (7 bases). The CDR3 totals 16 residues. Germline values: CDR1 SGDLS, CDR2 YYNGEE. V was shortened by 0 bases and J by 5 bases, with 16 bases between the two germline ends. The CDR3 DNA sequence: TGTGCCAGCAGCGTAGGGACTAGGGGGACAAGAGATACGCAGTATTTT. Its translation: CASSVGTRGTRDTQYF.

This clone is termed medium-sized. The chain has TRBV27 and TRBJ2-7; the D gene is possibly TRBD1 (6 bases). Germline V gene lookup returns CDR1 MNHEY and CDR2 SMNVEV (reference sequence). V lost 0 bases and J 0 bases, leaving 15 bases between the germline ends. This CDR3 has 17 residues. In DNA, the CDR3 is TGTGCCAGCAGTTTATCGGGGGACACCTGGAGCTCCTACGAGCAGTACTTC. Translated: CASSLSGDTWSSYEQYF.

The chain is built from TRBV29-1 and TRBJ1-2; maybe TRBD1 (6 bases). This CDR3 is 11 amino acids long. Trimming left V 2 bases short and J 7 bases short, with 8 bases between. Germline V gives CDR1 SQVTM, CDR2 ANQGSEA. In DNA, the CDR3 is TGCAGCGTTGAACAGGGGAGTGGCTACACCTTC. Its protein product is CSVEQGSGYTF.

This sequence joins TRBV27 and TRBJ2-1; tentatively, D is TRBD2 (5 bases). V was clipped by 3 bases and J by 6 bases, with 9 bases between them. This CDR3 is 13 amino acids long. From germline, CDR1 is MNHEY and CDR2 SMNVEV (reference sequence). CDR3 nucleotide sequence: TGTGCCAGCAGTTTGCAACTAGGCAATGAGCAGTTCTTC. Residues: CASSLQLGNEQFF.

V and J are TRBV5-8 and TRBJ2-3; 11 nucleotides match TRBD2. Germline V gene sequence: CDR1 SGHTS, CDR2 YDEGEE. There are 16 residues in the CDR3. J was trimmed by 0 bases and V by 4 bases; bases with no gene match: 4. The CDR3 loop is CASSPWTSGSTDTQYF. CDR3 sequence (DNA): TGTGCCAGCAGCCCCTGGACTAGCGGGAGCACAGATACGCAGTATTTT.

J is TRBJ2-7 and V is TRBV7-2; TRBD1 matches at 11 bases. From germline, CDR1 is SGHTA and CDR2 FQGNSA. V was clipped by 3 bases and J by 2 bases; unmatched bases: 6. This CDR3 has 16 amino acids. The CDR3 DNA sequence: TGTGCCAGCAGCTTGGGAGGGGGACAGGGGGCCTACGAGCAGTACTTC. This sequence encodes CASSLGGGQGAYEQYF.

This clone occurred once. The chain uses TRBV6-1 and TRBJ2-2; D call uncertain. CDR3 size: 13 residues. Per the germline V gene, CDR1 is MNHNS and CDR2 is SASEGT. V gave up 7 bases and J gave up 4 bases, with 10 bases separating them. CDR3 sequence reads: CASNTVFTGELFF. CDR3 DNA: TGTGCCAGCAATACAGTTTTCACCGGGGAGCTGTTTTTT.

The CDR3 spells CASSQGLVQRGEKLFF. CDR3 DNA sequence: TGTGCCAGCAGCCAAGGGTTGGTCCAACGAGGAGAAAAACTGTTTTTT. The chain couples TRBV14 to TRBJ1-4; D not certain. The length of the CDR3 is 16 residues. The V and J ends lost 1 base and 8 bases respectively, with 17 bases between them. The germline CDR1 and CDR2 sequences are SGHDN and FVKESK. The full variable domain, completed using reference TRBV14 and TRBJ1-4, is EAGVTQFPSHSVIEKGQTVTLRCDPISGHDNLYWYRRVMGKEIKFLLHFVKESKQDESGMPNNRFLAERTGGTYSTLKVQPAELEDSGVYFCASSQGLVQRGEKLFFGSGTQLSVL.

The chain joins TRBV2 to TRBJ2-7; 9 bases are shared with TRBD2. The CDR3 is 14 amino acids. Germline V gene data show CDR1 as SNHLY and CDR2 as FYNNEI. Trimming at V came to 6 bases and at J to 1 base, leaving 4 bases not matched to a gene. CDR3 bases: TGTGCCAGCAGGGTAGCGGGGGAGTCCTACGAGCAGTACTTC. It translates to CASRVAGESYEQYF.

The J gene is TRBJ2-2, the V gene TRBV5-1, with D tentatively TRBD1 (5 bases). Between the trimmed V and J ends, which lost 2 bases and 3 bases, there was a span of 11 bases. Germline lookup yields CDR1 SGHRS and CDR2 YFSETQ. The CDR3 loop spans 15 amino acids. The CDR3 sequence: CASSLQAGDTGELFF. For the CDR3, the DNA is TGCGCCAGCAGCTTACAGGCTGGGGACACCGGGGAGCTGTTTTTT.

The chain joins TRBV11-2 to TRBJ2-7; 8 bases fit TRBD1. J gave up 3 bases and V 0 bases, and 7 bases lay outside the gene matches. CDR3 size: 16 residues. CDR1 SGHAT and CDR2 FQNNGV come from the germline V gene. The CDR3 loop is CASSLDHSGGFYEQYF. CDR3 DNA: TGTGCCAGCAGCTTAGATCATTCAGGGGGCTTCTACGAGCAGTACTTC. Filled out from reference TRBV11-2 and TRBJ2-7, the complete variable domain reads EAGVAQSPRYKIIEKRQSVAFWCNPISGHATLYWYQQILGQGPKLLIQFQNNGVVDDSQLPKDRFSAERLKGVDSTLKIQPAKLEDSAVYLCASSLDHSGGFYEQYFGPGTRLTVT.

The V and J genes are TRBV29-1 and TRBJ1-3; TRBD1 might be the D (5 bases). The CDR3 sequence is 12 residues long. Germline V gene sequence: CDR1 SQVTM, CDR2 ANQGSEA. Trimming removed 3 bases from V and 4 bases from J, with 7 bases in between. CDR3 loop: CSVDKGGNTIYF. The CDR3, as DNA: TGCAGCGTTGATAAGGGGGGAAACACCATATATTTT.

The chain combines TRBV6-5 with TRBJ2-2; D is possibly TRBD1 (5 bases). V dropped 4 bases and J dropped 5 bases, with 8 bases sitting between them. CDR1 MNHEY and CDR2 SVGAGI come from the germline V gene. The CDR3 contains 13 residues. The CDR3 loop reads CASSFTGTGELFF. The DNA for the CDR3 is TGTGCCAGCAGTTTTACAGGAACCGGGGAGCTGTTTTTT.